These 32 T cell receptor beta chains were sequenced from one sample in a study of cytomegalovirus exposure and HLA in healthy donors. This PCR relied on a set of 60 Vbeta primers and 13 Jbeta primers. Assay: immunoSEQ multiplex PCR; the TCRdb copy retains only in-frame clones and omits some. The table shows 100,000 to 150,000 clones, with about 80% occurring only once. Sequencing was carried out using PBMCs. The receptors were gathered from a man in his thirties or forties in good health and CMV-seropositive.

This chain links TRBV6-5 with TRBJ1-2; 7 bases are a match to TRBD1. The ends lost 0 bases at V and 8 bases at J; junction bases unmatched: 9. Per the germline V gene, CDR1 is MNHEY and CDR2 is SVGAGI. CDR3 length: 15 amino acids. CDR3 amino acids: CASSYSSTGTLGYTF. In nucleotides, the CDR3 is TGTGCCAGCAGTTACTCTTCGACAGGGACACTGGGCTACACCTTC.

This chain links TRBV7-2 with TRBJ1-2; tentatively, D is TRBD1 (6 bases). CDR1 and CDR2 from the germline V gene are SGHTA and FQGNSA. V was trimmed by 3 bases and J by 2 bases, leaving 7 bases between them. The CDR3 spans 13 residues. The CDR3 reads CASSFRGNYGYTF. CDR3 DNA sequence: TGTGCCAGCAGCTTCAGGGGAAACTATGGCTACACCTTC.

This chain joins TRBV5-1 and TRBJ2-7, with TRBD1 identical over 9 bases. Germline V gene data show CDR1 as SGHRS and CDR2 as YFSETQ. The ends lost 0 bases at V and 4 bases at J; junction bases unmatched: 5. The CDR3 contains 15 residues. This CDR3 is CASSLGGTGIYEQYF. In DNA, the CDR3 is TGCGCCAGCAGCTTGGGTGGGACAGGGATTTACGAGCAGTACTTC.

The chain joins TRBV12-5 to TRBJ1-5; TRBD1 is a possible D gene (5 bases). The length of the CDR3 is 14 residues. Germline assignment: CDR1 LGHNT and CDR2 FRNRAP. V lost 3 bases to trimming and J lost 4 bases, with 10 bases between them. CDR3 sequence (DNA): TGTGCTAGTGGTTTAGGAGGGACGAATCAGCCCCAGCATTTT. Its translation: CASGLGGTNQPQHF. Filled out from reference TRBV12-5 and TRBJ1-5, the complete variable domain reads DARVTQTPRHKVTEMGQEVTMRCQPILGHNTVFWYRQTMMQGLELLAYFRNRAPLDDSGMPKDRFSAEMPDATLATLKIQPSEPRDSAVYFCASGLGGTNQPQHFGDGTRLSIL.

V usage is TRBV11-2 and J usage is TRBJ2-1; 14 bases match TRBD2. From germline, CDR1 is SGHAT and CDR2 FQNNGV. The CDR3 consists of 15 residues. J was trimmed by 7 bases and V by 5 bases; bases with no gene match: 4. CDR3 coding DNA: TGTGCCAGCAGCGTCGGGACTAGCGGGAGTAATGAGCAGTTCTTC. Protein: CASSVGTSGSNEQFF.

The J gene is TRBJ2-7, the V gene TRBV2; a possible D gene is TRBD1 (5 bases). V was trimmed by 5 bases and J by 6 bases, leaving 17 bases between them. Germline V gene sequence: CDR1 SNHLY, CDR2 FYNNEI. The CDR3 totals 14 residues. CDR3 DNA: TGTGCCAGCAGTTCCGGGTCCCTCCAGGGCGAGCAGTACTTC. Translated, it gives CASSSGSLQGEQYF. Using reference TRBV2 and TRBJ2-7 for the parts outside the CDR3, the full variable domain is EPEVTQTPSHQVTQMGQEVILRCVPISNHLYFYWYRQILGQKVEFLVSFYNNEISEKSEIFDDQFSVERPDGSNFTLKIRSTKLEDSAMYFCASSSGSLQGEQYFGPGTRLTVT.

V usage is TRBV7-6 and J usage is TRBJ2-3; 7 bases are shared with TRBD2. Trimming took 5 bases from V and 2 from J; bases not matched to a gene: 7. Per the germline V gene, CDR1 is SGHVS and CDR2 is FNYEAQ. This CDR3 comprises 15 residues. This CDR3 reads CASSPLAVDTDTQYF. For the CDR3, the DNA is TGTGCCAGCAGCCCCCTAGCGGTCGACACAGATACGCAGTATTTT.

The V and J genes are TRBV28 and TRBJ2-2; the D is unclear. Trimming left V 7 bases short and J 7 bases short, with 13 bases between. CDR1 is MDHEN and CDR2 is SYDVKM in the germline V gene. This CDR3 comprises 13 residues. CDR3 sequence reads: CASILGLGGELFF. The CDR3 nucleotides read TGTGCCAGCATTCTAGGATTGGGCGGGGAGCTGTTTTTT. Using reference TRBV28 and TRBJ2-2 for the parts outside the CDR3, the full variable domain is DVKVTQSSRYLVKRTGEKVFLECVQDMDHENMFWYRQDPGLGLRLIYFSYDVKMKEKGDIPEGYSVSREKKERFSLILESASTNQTSMYLCASILGLGGELFFGEGSRLTVL.

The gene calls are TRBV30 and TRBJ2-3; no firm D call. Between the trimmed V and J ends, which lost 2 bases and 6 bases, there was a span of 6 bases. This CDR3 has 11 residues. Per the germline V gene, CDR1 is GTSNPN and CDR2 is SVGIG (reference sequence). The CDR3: CAWSSQDTQYF. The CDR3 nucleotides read TGTGCCTGGAGTAGTCAGGATACGCAGTATTTT. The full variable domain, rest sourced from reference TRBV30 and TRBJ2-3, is SQTIHQWPATLVQPVGSPLSLECTVEGTSNPNLYWYRQAAGRGLQLLFYSVGIGQISSEVPQNLSASRPQDRQFILSSKKLLLSDSGFYLCAWSSQDTQYFGPGTRLTVL.

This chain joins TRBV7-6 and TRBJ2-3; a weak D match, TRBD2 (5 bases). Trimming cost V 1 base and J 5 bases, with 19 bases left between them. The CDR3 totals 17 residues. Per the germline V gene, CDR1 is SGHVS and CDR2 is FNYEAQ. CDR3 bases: TGTGCCAGCAGCTTAGAATTGGGGAGACGGGATGGAGATACGCAGTATTTT. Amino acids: CASSLELGRRDGDTQYF.

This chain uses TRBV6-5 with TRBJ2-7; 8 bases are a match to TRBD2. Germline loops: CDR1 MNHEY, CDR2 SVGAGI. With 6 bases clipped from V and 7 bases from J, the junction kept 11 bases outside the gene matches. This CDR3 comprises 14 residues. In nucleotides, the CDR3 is TGTGCCAGCAGCACGGGGGCGGGAGGAGGAGAGCAGTACTTC. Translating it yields CASSTGAGGGEQYF.

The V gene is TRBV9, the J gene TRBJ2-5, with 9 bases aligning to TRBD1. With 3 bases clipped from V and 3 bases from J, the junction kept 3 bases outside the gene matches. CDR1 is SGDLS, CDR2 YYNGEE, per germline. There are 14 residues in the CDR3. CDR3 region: CASSDRDREETQYF. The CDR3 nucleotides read TGTGCCAGCAGCGACCGGGACAGGGAAGAGACCCAGTACTTC.

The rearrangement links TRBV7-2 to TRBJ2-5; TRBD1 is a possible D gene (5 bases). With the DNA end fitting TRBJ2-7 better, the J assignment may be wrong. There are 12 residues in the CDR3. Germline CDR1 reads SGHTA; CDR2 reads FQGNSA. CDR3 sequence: CASSATGYEQYF. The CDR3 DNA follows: TGTGCCAGCAGCGCTACAGGTTACGAGCAGTACTTC.

The CDR3 region has the DNA TGTGCCAGCAGTTTATGGACAGCCAACACCGGGGAGCTGTTTTTT. Amino acid sequence: CASSLWTANTGELFF. The chain joins TRBV6-6 to TRBJ2-2, with a tentative D call TRBD1 (6 bases). The CDR3 totals 15 residues. CDR1 MNHNY and CDR2 SVGAGI come from the germline V gene (reference sequence). Trimming left V 4 bases short and J 2 bases short, with 11 bases between.

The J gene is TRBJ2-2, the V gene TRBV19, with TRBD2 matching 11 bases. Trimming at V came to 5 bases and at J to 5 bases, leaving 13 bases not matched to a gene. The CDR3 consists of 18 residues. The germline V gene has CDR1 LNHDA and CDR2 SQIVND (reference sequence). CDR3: CASSPRYSGRGRTGELFF. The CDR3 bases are TGTGCCAGTAGTCCTCGATATAGCGGGAGGGGGAGAACCGGGGAGCTGTTTTTT.

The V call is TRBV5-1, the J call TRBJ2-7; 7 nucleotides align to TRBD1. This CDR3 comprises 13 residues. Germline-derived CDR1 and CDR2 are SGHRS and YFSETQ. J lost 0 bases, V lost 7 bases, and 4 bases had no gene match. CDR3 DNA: TGCGCCAGCGCGACAGGGAGCTCCTACGAGCAGTACTTC. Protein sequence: CASATGSSYEQYF.

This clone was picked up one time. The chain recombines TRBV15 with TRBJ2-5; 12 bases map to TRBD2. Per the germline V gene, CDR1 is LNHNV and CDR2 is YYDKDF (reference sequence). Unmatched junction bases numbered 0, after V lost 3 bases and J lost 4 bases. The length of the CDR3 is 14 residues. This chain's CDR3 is CATSRGLAGETQYF. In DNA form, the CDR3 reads TGTGCCACCAGCAGGGGACTAGCGGGAGAGACCCAGTACTTC.

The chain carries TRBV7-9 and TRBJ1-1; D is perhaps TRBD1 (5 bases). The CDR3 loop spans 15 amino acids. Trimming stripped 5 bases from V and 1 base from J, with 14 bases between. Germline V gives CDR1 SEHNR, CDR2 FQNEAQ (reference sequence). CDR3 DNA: TGTGCCAGCAGCACCCTCAGGGCTACGAACACTGAAGCTTTCTTT. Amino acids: CASSTLRATNTEAFF.

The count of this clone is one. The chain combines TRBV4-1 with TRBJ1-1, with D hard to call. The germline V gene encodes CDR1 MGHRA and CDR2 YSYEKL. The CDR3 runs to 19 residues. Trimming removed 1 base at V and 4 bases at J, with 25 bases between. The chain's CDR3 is CASSQVFSKPNKPSTEAFF. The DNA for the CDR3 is TGCGCCAGCAGCCAAGTTTTCTCCAAACCTAATAAGCCGAGCACTGAAGCTTTCTTT.

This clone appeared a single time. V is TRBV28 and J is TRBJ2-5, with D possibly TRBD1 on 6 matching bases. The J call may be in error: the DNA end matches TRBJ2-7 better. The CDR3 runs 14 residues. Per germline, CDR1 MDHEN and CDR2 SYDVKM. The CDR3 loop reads CASSLPLGQPEQYF. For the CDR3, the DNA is TGTGCCAGCAGTTTACCCCTAGGACAGCCCGAGCAGTACTTC.

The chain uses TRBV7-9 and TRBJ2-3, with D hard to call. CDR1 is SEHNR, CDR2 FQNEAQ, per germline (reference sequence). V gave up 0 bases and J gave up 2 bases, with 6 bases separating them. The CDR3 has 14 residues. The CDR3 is CASSLARLTDTQYF. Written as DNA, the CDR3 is TGTGCCAGCAGCTTAGCGAGACTCACAGATACGCAGTATTTT.

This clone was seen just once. CDR3 protein: CASSIGTDQPQHF. The CDR3 DNA sequence: TGTGCCAGTAGTATAGGTACAGATCAGCCCCAGCATTTT. This chain joins TRBV19 and TRBJ1-5; D ambiguous. Germline V CDR1 and CDR2: LNHDA, SQIVND (reference sequence). CDR3 length equals 13 residues. The germline V and J ends were trimmed by 1 base and 5 bases, with 6 bases remaining between them.

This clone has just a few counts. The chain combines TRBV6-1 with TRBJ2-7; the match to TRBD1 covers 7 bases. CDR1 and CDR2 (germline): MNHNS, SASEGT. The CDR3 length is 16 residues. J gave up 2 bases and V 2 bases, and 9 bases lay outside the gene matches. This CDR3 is CASSELQGRNAYEQYF. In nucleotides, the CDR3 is TGTGCCAGCAGTGAACTACAGGGGCGTAACGCCTACGAGCAGTACTTC.

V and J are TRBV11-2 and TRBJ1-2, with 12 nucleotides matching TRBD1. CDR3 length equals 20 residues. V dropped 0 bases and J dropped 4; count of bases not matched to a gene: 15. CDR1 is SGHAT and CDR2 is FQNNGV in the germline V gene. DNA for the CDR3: TGTGCCAGCAGCTTAGATGGGTCCCCCGGGACAGGGGGCGCATTCTATGGCTACACCTTC. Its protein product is CASSLDGSPGTGGAFYGYTF.

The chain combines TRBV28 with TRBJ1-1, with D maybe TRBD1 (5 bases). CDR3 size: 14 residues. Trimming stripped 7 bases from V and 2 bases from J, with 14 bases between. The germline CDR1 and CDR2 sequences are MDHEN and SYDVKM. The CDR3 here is CASTERGGNTEAFF. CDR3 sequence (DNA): TGTGCCAGCACCGAACGCGGGGGAAACACTGAAGCTTTCTTT.

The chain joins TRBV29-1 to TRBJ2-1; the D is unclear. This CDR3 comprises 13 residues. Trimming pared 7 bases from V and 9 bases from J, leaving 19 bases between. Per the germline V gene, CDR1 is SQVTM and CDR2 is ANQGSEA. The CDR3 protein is CSGRADTSGEQFF. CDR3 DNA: TGCAGCGGCCGCGCCGACACATCTGGTGAGCAGTTCTTC.

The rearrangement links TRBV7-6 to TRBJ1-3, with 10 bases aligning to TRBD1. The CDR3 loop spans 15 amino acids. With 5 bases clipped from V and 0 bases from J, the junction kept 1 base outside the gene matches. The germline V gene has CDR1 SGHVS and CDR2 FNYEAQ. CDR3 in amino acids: CASSRDRGSGNTIYF. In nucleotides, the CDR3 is TGTGCCAGCAGCCGGGACAGGGGCTCTGGAAACACCATATATTTT.

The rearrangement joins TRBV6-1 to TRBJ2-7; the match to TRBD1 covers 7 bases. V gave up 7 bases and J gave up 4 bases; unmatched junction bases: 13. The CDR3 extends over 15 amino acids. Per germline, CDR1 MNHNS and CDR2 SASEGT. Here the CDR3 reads CASKSPGTAKYEQYF. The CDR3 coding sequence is TGTGCCAGCAAATCCCCGGGGACAGCAAAGTACGAGCAGTACTTC.

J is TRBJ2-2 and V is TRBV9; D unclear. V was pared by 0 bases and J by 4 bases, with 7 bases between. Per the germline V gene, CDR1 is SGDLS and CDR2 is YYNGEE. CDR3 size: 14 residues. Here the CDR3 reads CASSVATSTGELFF. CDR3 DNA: TGTGCCAGCAGCGTAGCTACGAGCACCGGGGAGCTGTTTTTT.

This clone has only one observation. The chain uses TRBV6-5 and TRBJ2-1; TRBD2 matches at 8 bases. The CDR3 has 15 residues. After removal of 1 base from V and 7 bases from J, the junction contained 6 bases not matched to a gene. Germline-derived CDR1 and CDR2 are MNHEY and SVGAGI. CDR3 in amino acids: CASSYFGGGRNEQFF. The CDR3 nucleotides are TGTGCCAGCAGTTACTTCGGGGGCGGGAGGAATGAGCAGTTCTTC.

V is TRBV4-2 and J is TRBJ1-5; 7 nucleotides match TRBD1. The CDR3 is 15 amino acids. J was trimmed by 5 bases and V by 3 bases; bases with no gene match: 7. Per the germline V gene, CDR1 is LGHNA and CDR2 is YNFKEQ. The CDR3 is CASSQTGRPDQPQHF. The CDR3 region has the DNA TGTGCCAGCAGCCAGACAGGGAGGCCCGATCAGCCCCAGCATTTT.

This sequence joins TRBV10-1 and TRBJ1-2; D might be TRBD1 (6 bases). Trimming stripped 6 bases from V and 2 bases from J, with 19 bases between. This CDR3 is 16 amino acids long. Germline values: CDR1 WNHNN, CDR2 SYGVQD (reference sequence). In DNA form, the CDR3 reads TGCGCCAGCAGGGACAGCAAAATCTCTACCAACTATGGCTACACCTTC. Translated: CASRDSKISTNYGYTF.